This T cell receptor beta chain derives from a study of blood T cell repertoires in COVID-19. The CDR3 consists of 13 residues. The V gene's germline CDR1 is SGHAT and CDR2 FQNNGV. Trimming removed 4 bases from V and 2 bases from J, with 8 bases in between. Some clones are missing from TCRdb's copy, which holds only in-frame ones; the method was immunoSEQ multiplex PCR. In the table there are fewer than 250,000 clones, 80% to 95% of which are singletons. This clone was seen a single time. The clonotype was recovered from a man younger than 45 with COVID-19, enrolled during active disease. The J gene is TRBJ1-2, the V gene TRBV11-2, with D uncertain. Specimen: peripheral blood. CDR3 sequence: CASSWARNYGYTF. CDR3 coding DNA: TGTGCCAGCAGCTGGGCTCGGAACTATGGCTACACCTTC.